This record looks at one TCR beta chain sequence and its context. This sample was taken from a study of shared clonotypes between healthy human individuals. Genomic DNA per cell subset filled all wells of several immunoSEQ plates. Clones were sequenced by immunoSEQ multiplex PCR, and TCRdb holds only the in-frame ones, with some missing. The sample consists of hundreds of thousands of clones, approximately 97% of them appearing once. This CDR3 is built from 16 residues. Germline CDR1 is SGDLS and CDR2 is YYNGEE. V shed 4 bases and J shed 5 bases, with 20 bases lying between them. V gene TRBV9 combines with J gene TRBJ2-3; maybe TRBD1 (8 bases). The TCR originated in a woman aged 25 to 45 in good health. Sequencing was carried out using naive CD4+ T cells sorted from blood. Regarding subset: CD45RA+ positively selected. CDR3 coding DNA: TGTGCCAGCAGCACCCGGCCGGACAGGGAGGGAGATACGCAGTATTTT. Translating gives CASSTRPDREGDTQYF.